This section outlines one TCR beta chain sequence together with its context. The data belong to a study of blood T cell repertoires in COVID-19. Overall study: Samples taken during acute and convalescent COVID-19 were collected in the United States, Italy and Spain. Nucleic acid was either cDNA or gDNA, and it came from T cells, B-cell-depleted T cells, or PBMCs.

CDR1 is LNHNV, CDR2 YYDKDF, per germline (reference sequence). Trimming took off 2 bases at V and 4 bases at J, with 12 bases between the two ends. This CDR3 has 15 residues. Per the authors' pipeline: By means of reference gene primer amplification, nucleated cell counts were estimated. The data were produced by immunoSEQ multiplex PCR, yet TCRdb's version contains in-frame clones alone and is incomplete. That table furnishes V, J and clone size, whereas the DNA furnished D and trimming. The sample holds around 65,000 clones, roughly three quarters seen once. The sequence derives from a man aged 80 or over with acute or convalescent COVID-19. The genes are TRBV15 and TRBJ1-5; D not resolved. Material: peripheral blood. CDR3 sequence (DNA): TGTGCCACCAGCAGATACGGACGGGAGAATCAGCCCCAGCATTTT. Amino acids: CATSRYGRENQPQHF. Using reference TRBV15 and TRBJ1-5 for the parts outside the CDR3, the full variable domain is DAMVIQNPRYQVTQFGKPVTLSCSQTLNHNVMYWYQQKSSQAPKLLFHYYDKDFNNEADTPDNFQSRRPNTSFCFLDIRSPGLGDTAMYLCATSRYGRENQPQHFGDGTRLSIL.